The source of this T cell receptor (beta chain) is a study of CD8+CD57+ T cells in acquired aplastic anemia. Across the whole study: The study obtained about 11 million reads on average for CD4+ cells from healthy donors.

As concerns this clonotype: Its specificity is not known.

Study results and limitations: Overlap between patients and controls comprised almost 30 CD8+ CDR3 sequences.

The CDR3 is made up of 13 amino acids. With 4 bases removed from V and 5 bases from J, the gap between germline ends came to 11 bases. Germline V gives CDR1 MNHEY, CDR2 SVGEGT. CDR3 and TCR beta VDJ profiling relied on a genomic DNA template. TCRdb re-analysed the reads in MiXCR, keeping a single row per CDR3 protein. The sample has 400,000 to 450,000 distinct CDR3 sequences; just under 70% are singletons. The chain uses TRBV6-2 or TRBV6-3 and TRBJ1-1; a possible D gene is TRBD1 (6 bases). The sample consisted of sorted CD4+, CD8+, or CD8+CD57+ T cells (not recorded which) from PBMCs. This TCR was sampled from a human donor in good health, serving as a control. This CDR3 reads CASSSQGGTEAFF. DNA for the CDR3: TGTGCCAGCAGTTCACAGGGAGGAACTGAAGCTTTCTTT.